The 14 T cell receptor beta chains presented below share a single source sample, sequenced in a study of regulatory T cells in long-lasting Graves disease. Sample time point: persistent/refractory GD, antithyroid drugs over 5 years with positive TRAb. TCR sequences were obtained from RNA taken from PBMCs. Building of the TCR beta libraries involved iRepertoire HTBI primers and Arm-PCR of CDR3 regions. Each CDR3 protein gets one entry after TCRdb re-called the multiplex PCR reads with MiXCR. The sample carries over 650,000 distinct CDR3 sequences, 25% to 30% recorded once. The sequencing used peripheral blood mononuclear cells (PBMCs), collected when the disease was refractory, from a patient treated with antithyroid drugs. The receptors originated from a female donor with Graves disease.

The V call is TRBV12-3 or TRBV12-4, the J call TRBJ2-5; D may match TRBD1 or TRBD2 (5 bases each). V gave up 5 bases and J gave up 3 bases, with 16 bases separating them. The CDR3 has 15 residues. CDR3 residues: CASSPRGIIEETQYF. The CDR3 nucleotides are TGTGCCAGCAGTCCTCGGGGCATCATCGAAGAGACCCAGTACTTC.

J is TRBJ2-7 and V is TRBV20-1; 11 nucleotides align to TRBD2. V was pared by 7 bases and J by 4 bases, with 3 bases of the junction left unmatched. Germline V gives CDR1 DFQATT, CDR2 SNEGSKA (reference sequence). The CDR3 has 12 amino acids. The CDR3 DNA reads TGCAGTGTGCCTAGCGGGAGGTACGAGCAGTACTTC. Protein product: CSVPSGRYEQYF.

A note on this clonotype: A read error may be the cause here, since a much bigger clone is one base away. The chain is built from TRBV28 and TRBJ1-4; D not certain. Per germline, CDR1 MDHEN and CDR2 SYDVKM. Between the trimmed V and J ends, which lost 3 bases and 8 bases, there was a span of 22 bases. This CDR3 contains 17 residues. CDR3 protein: CASSFVAAEGSDEKLFF. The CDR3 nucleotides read TGTGCCAGCAGTTTTGTTGCCGCGGAGGGAAGTGACGAAAAACTGTTTTTT.

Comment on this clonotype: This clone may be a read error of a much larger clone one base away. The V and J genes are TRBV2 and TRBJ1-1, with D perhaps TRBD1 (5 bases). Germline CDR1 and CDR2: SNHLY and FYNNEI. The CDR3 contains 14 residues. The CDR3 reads CASSVRPGNNEAFF. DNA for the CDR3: TGTGCCAGCAGTGTACGTCCAGGGAACAATGAAGCTTTCTTT.

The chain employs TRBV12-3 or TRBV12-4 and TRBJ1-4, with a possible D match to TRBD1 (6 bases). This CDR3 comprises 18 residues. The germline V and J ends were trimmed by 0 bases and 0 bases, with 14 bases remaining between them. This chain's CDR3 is CASSLALRGGATNEKLFF. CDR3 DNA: TGTGCCAGCAGTTTAGCGCTAAGGGGGGGGGCAACTAATGAAAAACTGTTTTTT.

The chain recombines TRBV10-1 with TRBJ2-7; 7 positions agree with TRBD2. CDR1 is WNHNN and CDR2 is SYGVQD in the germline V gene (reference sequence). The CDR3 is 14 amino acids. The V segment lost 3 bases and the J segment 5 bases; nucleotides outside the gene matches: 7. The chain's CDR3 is CASSEGGRPNEQYF. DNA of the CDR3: TGCGCCAGCAGTGAAGGCGGGAGACCAAACGAGCAGTACTTC.

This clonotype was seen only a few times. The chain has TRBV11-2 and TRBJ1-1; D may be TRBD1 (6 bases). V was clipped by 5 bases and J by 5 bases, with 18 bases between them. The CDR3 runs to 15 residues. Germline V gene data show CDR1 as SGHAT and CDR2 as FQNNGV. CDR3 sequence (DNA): TGTGCCAGCAGCACCACAGGGAAGCGGTTTACTGAAGCTTTCTTT. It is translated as CASSTTGKRFTEAFF.

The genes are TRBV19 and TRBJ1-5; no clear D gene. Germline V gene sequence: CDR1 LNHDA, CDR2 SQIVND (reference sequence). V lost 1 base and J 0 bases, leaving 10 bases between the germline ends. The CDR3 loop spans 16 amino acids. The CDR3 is CASSIVSVSSNQPQHF. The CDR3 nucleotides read TGTGCCAGTAGTATAGTAAGCGTTAGTAGCAATCAGCCCCAGCATTTT.

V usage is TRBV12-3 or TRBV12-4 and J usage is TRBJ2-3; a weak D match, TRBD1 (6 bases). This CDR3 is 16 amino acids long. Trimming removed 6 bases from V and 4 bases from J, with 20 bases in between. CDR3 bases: TGTGCCAGCAGACCCGGACAGTTCTATAACTCAGATACGCAGTATTTT. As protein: CASRPGQFYNSDTQYF.

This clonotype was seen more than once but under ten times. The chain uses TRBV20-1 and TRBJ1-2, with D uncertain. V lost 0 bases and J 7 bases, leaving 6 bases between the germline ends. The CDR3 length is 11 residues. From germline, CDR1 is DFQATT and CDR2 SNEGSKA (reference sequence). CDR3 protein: CSARDRSGYTF. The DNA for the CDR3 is TGCAGTGCTAGAGATCGGTCTGGCTACACCTTC.

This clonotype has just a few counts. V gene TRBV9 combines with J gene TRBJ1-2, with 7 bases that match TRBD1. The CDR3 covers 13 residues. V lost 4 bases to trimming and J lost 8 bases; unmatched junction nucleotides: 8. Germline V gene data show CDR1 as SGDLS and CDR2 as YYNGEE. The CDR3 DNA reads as TGTGCCAGCAGCCCCGGGGACAGTTCGGGCTACACCTTC. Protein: CASSPGDSSGYTF.

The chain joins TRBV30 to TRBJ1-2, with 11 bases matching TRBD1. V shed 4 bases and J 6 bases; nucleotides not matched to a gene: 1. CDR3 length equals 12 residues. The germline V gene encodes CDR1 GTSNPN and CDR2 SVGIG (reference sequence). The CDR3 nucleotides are TGTGCCTGGATGGGACAGGGGGATGGCTACACCTTC. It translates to CAWMGQGDGYTF.

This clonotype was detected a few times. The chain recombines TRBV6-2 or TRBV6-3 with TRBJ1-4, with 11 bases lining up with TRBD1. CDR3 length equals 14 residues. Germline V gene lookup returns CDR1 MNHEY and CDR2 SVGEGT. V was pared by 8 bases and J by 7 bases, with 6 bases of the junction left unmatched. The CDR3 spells CASDPGTGGEKLFF. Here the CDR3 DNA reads TGTGCCAGCGACCCCGGGACAGGGGGTGAAAAACTGTTTTTT.

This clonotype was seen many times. CDR3 loop: CASSEVLAATYEQYF. The CDR3 DNA sequence: TGTGCCAGCAGCGAGGTGCTAGCGGCTACCTACGAGCAGTACTTC. J is TRBJ2-7 and V is TRBV6-2 or TRBV6-3, with 7 bases lining up with TRBD2. This CDR3 has 15 residues. Germline CDR1 reads MNHEY; CDR2 reads SVGEGT. Trimming took 6 bases from V and 2 from J; bases not matched to a gene: 10.